This T cell receptor (beta chain) was obtained from a study of graft-versus-host responses after intestinal transplantation. The method was immunoSEQ multiplex PCR; TCRdb's version includes in-frame clones alone and lacks a portion of them. Of under 150,000 clones detected, 85% to 95% appear once; the ten largest clones hold 3% to 4%. Regarding this clone: Its antigen remains unknown.

The source of this sequence is a human donor who received an intestinal transplant. The input for sequencing was unstimulated CD8+ T cells sorted from spleen or lymph node cells, taken before intestinal transplant.

CDR3 amino acids: CATSRDIGSGGADYEQYF. CDR3 DNA: TGTGCCACCAGCAGAGATATCGGCTCGGGCGGAGCCGACTACGAGCAGTACTTC. The chain employs TRBV15 and TRBJ2-7; D remains ambiguous. Germline V gene sequence: CDR1 LNHNV, CDR2 YYDKDF (reference sequence). The CDR3 spans 18 residues. The V gene lost 0 bases and the J gene lost 3 bases, with 21 bases spanning the gap.